This T cell receptor beta chain was documented in a study of cytomegalovirus exposure and HLA in healthy donors. Sequencing was performed with immunoSEQ multiplex PCR; in TCRdb, only in-frame clones are kept and a portion is missing. The repertoire includes fewer than 250,000 clones, around 88% of them detected once, and around 1.6% sits in the top ten. Only one count was recorded for this clone. The target antigen is unknown. Study-level results: A list of approximately 160 TCR beta chains associated with cytomegalovirus was given.

V shed 0 bases and J shed 4 bases, with 10 bases lying between them. The CDR3 is 14 residues long. Per germline, CDR1 SGDLS and CDR2 YYNGEE. The sequenced material came from PBMCs. The V call is TRBV9, the J call TRBJ1-2; D call uncertain. The sequence was obtained from a woman aged 18-30 years in good health and CMV-seronegative. DNA for the CDR3: TGTGCCAGCAGCGTAGTCGGGTTTTCCTATGGCTACACCTTC. Its protein is CASSVVGFSYGYTF.